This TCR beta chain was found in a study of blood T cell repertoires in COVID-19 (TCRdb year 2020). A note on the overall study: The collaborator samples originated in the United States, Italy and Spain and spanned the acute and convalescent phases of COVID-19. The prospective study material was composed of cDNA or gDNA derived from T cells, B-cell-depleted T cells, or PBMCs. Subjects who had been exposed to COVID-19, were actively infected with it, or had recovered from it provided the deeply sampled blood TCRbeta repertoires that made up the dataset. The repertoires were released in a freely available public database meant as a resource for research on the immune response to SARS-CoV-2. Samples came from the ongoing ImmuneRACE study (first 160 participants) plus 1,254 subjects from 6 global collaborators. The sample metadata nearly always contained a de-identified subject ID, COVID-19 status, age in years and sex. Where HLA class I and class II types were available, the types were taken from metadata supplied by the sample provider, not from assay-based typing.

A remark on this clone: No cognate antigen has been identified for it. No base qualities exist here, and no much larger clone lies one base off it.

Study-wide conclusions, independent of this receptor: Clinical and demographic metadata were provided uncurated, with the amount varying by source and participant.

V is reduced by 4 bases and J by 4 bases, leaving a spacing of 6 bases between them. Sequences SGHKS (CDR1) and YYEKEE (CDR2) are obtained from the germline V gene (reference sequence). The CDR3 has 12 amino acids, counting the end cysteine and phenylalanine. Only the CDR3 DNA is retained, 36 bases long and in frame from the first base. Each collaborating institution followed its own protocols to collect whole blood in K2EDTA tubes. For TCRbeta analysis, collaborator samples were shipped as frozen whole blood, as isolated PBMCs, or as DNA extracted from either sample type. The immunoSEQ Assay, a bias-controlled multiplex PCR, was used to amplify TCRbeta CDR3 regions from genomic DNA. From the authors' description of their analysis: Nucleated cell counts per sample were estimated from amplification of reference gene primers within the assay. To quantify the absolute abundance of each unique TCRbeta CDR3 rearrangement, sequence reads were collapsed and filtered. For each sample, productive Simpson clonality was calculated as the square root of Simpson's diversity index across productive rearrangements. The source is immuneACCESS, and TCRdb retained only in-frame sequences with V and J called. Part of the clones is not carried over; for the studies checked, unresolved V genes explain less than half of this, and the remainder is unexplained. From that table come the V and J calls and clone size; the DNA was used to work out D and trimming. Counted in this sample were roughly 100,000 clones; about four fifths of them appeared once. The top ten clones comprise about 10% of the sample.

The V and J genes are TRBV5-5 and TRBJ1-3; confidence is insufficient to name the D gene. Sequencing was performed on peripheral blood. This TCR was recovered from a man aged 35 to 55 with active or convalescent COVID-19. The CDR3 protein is CASSLTGNTIYF. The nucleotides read TGTGCCAGCAGCCTTACAGGAAACACCATATATTTT.